A selection of T cell receptor beta chains follows, all from one sample in a study of vaccination and CD4 T cells after COVID-19. TCRdb itself ran the PCR reads through MiXCR, one entry per CDR3 protein. This table has about 5,400 distinct CDR3 sequences, 30% to 35% appearing once. For these TCRs, the target antigens are not known. Sequencing used CD4+ T cells from blood, cultured in vitro. These receptors were obtained from a human donor in good health. The CDR3 runs from the conserved cysteine through the conserved F or W. D genes are given only for firm matches. Expanded clones get a size class; other rows say once, few or many, or leave the size out.

j_gene: TRBJ2-5
v_gene: TRBV20-1
d_gene: TRBD1
abundance: .
len: 12
CDR3aa: CSARGQRETQYF
CDR3nt: TGCAGTGCTAGGGGACAGCGAGAGACCCAGTACTTC

j_gene: TRBJ1-1
v_gene: TRBV29-1
d_gene: TRBD1
abundance: .
len: 13
CDR3aa: CSEKTGLNTEAFF
CDR3nt: TGCAGCGAGAAGACAGGGTTGAACACTGAAGCTTTCTTT

j_gene: TRBJ1-5
v_gene: TRBV19
d_gene: .
abundance: .
len: 14
CDR3aa: CASSDSLSNQPQHF
CDR3nt: TGTGCCAGTTCGGACAGTCTTAGCAATCAGCCCCAGCATTTT

j_gene: TRBJ1-1
v_gene: TRBV6-5
d_gene: .
abundance: .
len: 13
CDR3aa: CASRYLEGLEAFF
CDR3nt: TGTGCCAGCAGATACCTGGAGGGCCTCGAAGCTTTCTTT

j_gene: TRBJ2-7
v_gene: TRBV24-1
d_gene: .
abundance: .
len: 12
CDR3aa: CAKGASSYEQCF
CDR3nt: TGTGCCAAAGGCGCCAGCTCCTACGAGCAGTGCTTC

j_gene: TRBJ1-5
v_gene: TRBV5-6
d_gene: .
abundance: .
len: 14
CDR3aa: CASSLAGSNQPQHF
CDR3nt: TGTGCCAGCAGCTTGGCGGGTTCCAATCAGCCCCAGCATTTT

j_gene: TRBJ1-6
v_gene: TRBV20-1
d_gene: .
abundance: few
len: 15
CDR3aa: CSAREAGSYNSPLHF
CDR3nt: TGCAGTGCTAGAGAGGCGGGCTCCTATAATTCACCCCTCCACTTT

j_gene: TRBJ2-1
v_gene: TRBV6-1
d_gene: .
abundance: .
len: 13
CDR3aa: CASSRGSYNEQFF
CDR3nt: TGTGCCAGCTCCCGGGGGTCTTACAATGAGCAGTTCTTC

j_gene: TRBJ1-2
v_gene: TRBV7-2
d_gene: TRBD1
abundance: .
len: 14
CDR3aa: CASTLDREASGYTF
CDR3nt: TGTGCCAGCACCCTGGACAGGGAAGCGAGCGGCTACACCTTC

j_gene: TRBJ1-5
v_gene: TRBV20-1
d_gene: .
abundance: few
len: 14
CDR3aa: CSASPGQGVGIQHF
CDR3nt: TGCAGTGCTAGCCCGGGACAAGGCGTGGGGATCCAGCATTTT

j_gene: TRBJ1-1
v_gene: TRBV2
d_gene: .
abundance: .
len: 14
CDR3aa: CASSGNTGRSEAFF
CDR3nt: TGTGCCAGCAGTGGGAACACAGGACGCTCTGAAGCTTTCTTT

j_gene: TRBJ2-6
v_gene: TRBV7-9
d_gene: TRBD1
abundance: few
len: 18
CDR3aa: CASSLLGQGAFGANVLTF
CDR3nt: TGTGCCAGCAGCTTATTAGGACAGGGGGCTTTTGGGGCCAACGTCCTGACTTTC

j_gene: TRBJ1-1
v_gene: TRBV20-1
d_gene: .
abundance: .
len: 13
CDR3aa: CSALHRDPQEAFF
CDR3nt: TGCAGTGCTCTACACCGGGACCCCCAGGAAGCTTTCTTT

j_gene: TRBJ2-7
v_gene: TRBV19
d_gene: TRBD1
abundance: few
len: 13
CDR3aa: CASTGTGTYEQYF
CDR3nt: TGTGCCAGTACCGGGACAGGGACCTACGAGCAGTACTTC

j_gene: TRBJ1-2
v_gene: TRBV10-3
d_gene: TRBD1
abundance: .
len: 14
CDR3aa: CAISDFWTGYGYTF
CDR3nt: TGTGCCATCAGTGATTTTTGGACAGGTTATGGCTACACCTTC

j_gene: TRBJ2-7
v_gene: TRBV27
d_gene: .
abundance: few
len: 16
CDR3aa: CASSFSRDVQSYEQYF
CDR3nt: TGTGCCAGCAGTTTTAGCCGGGACGTCCAGTCCTACGAGCAGTACTTC

j_gene: TRBJ2-1
v_gene: TRBV19
d_gene: TRBD1
abundance: large
len: 14
CDR3aa: CASKERDRGNEQFF
CDR3nt: TGTGCCAGTAAGGAGCGGGACAGGGGCAATGAGCAGTTCTTC

j_gene: TRBJ2-3
v_gene: TRBV6-5
d_gene: TRBD2
abundance: .
len: 16
CDR3aa: CASSFSLAGGTDTQYF
CDR3nt: TGTGCCAGCAGTTTTTCACTAGCGGGGGGGACAGATACGCAGTATTTT

j_gene: TRBJ2-2
v_gene: TRBV10-2
d_gene: .
abundance: .
len: 16
CDR3aa: CASSERVGAHTGELFF
CDR3nt: TGCGCCAGCAGTGAGCGGGTTGGGGCCCACACCGGGGAGCTGTTTTTT

j_gene: TRBJ1-3
v_gene: TRBV20-1
d_gene: .
abundance: .
len: 17
CDR3aa: CSASGTYQQESGNTIYF
CDR3nt: TGCAGTGCTAGCGGGACCTACCAACAAGAATCTGGAAACACCATATATTTT

j_gene: TRBJ1-1
v_gene: TRBV7-2
d_gene: .
abundance: large
len: 14
CDR3aa: CARDRRETNTEAFF
CDR3nt: TGTGCCCGAGACCGGAGGGAAACGAACACTGAAGCTTTCTTT

j_gene: TRBJ1-2
v_gene: TRBV6-1
d_gene: .
abundance: few
len: 12
CDR3aa: CASSGDIIGYTF
CDR3nt: TGTGCCAGCAGTGGGGACATCATCGGCTACACCTTC

j_gene: TRBJ2-5
v_gene: TRBV2
d_gene: .
abundance: medium-sized
len: 13
CDR3aa: CASSGTVAETQYF
CDR3nt: TGTGCCAGCAGTGGGACCGTGGCCGAGACCCAGTACTTC

j_gene: TRBJ1-5
v_gene: TRBV7-2
d_gene: .
abundance: .
len: 15
CDR3aa: CASSLETLGNQPQHF
CDR3nt: TGTGCCAGCAGCTTAGAGACCTTGGGGAATCAGCCCCAGCATTTT

j_gene: TRBJ1-5
v_gene: TRBV7-9
d_gene: .
abundance: .
len: 13
CDR3aa: CASSFGPDQPQHF
CDR3nt: TGTGCCAGCAGCTTTGGCCCCGATCAGCCCCAGCATTTT

j_gene: TRBJ2-3
v_gene: TRBV20-1
d_gene: .
abundance: few
len: 13
CDR3aa: CSARDTAVDTQYF
CDR3nt: TGCAGTGCTAGAGATACAGCGGTAGATACGCAGTATTTT

j_gene: TRBJ1-1
v_gene: TRBV19
d_gene: .
abundance: .
len: 12
CDR3aa: CASTRVGTEAFF
CDR3nt: TGTGCCAGTACTCGGGTTGGGACAGAAGCTTTCTTT

j_gene: TRBJ2-7
v_gene: TRBV20-1
d_gene: .
abundance: few
len: 14
CDR3aa: CSARVPGLNYEQYF
CDR3nt: TGCAGTGCTAGAGTACCGGGACTCAACTACGAGCAGTACTTC

j_gene: TRBJ1-5
v_gene: TRBV30
d_gene: .
abundance: .
len: 13
CDR3aa: CAWSVKDNQPQHF
CDR3nt: TGTGCCTGGAGTGTTAAGGACAATCAGCCCCAGCATTTT

j_gene: TRBJ1-1
v_gene: TRBV6-1
d_gene: .
abundance: .
len: 17
CDR3aa: CASSNNIGVSMNTEAFF
CDR3nt: TGTGCCAGCTCCAATAACATCGGGGTTAGCATGAACACTGAAGCTTTCTTT

j_gene: TRBJ1-5
v_gene: TRBV27
d_gene: .
abundance: .
len: 12
CDR3aa: CASSFMGQPQHF
CDR3nt: TGTGCCAGCAGTTTTATGGGACAGCCCCAGCATTTT

j_gene: TRBJ2-7
v_gene: TRBV19
d_gene: TRBD2
abundance: .
len: 17
CDR3aa: CASSLGTSGSATYEQYF
CDR3nt: TGTGCCAGTAGTCTGGGGACTAGCGGATCGGCCACCTACGAGCAGTACTTC

j_gene: TRBJ2-4
v_gene: TRBV2
d_gene: TRBD2
abundance: once
len: 15
CDR3aa: CASGPEGLAGAVGYF
CDR3nt: TGTGCCAGCGGTCCAGAAGGACTAGCGGGGGCGGTGGGGTACTTC

j_gene: TRBJ1-2
v_gene: TRBV7-8
d_gene: TRBD1
abundance: few
len: 15
CDR3aa: CASSSGQVILEGYTF
CDR3nt: TGTGCCAGCAGCTCAGGACAGGTGATACTTGAGGGCTACACCTTC

j_gene: TRBJ2-2
v_gene: TRBV24-1
d_gene: TRBD1
abundance: .
len: 16
CDR3aa: CATSDRGQGAAGELFF
CDR3nt: TGTGCCACCAGTGATAGGGGACAGGGGGCCGCCGGGGAGCTGTTTTTT

j_gene: TRBJ2-6
v_gene: TRBV20-1
d_gene: .
abundance: .
len: 13
CDR3aa: CSVPSAGANVLTF
CDR3nt: TGCAGCGTCCCATCAGCTGGGGCCAACGTCCTGACTTTC

j_gene: TRBJ2-2
v_gene: TRBV10-3
d_gene: TRBD2
abundance: .
len: 17
CDR3aa: CAIKKGLAGQGAGELFF
CDR3nt: TGTGCCATCAAAAAGGGACTAGCGGGGCAGGGTGCCGGGGAGCTGTTTTTT

j_gene: TRBJ2-1
v_gene: TRBV11-2
d_gene: .
abundance: few
len: 16
CDR3aa: CASSLDPGIAYNEQFF
CDR3nt: TGTGCCAGCAGCTTAGATCCTGGGATCGCATACAATGAGCAGTTCTTC

j_gene: TRBJ2-1
v_gene: TRBV7-3
d_gene: TRBD2
abundance: .
len: 15
CDR3aa: CASSNSGGAFDEQFF
CDR3nt: TGTGCCAGCAGCAACAGCGGGGGGGCCTTCGATGAGCAGTTCTTC

j_gene: TRBJ2-5
v_gene: TRBV12-3/TRBV12-4
d_gene: .
abundance: .
len: 14
CDR3aa: CASSRGTPGETQYF
CDR3nt: TGTGCCAGCAGCAGGGGTACCCCGGGGGAGACCCAGTACTTC

j_gene: TRBJ1-1
v_gene: TRBV20-1
d_gene: .
abundance: .
len: 12
CDR3aa: CSARDRETEAFF
CDR3nt: TGCAGTGCTAGAGACAGGGAGACTGAAGCTTTCTTT

j_gene: TRBJ1-1
v_gene: TRBV11-2
d_gene: .
abundance: once
len: 12
CDR3aa: CASSASGTEAFF
CDR3nt: TGTGCCAGCAGCGCCTCCGGGACAGAAGCTTTCTTT

j_gene: TRBJ2-7
v_gene: TRBV5-4
d_gene: TRBD1
abundance: few
len: 13
CDR3aa: CASSTQGSYEQYF
CDR3nt: TGTGCCAGCAGTACACAGGGGTCCTACGAGCAGTACTTC

j_gene: TRBJ1-2
v_gene: TRBV5-1
d_gene: .
abundance: .
len: 14
CDR3aa: CASSLQGANYGYTF
CDR3nt: TGCGCCAGCAGCTTGCAAGGGGCCAACTATGGCTACACCTTC

j_gene: TRBJ2-5
v_gene: TRBV30
d_gene: TRBD2
abundance: .
len: 14
CDR3aa: CAWSAGLALETQYF
CDR3nt: TGTGCCTGGAGTGCGGGACTAGCCTTAGAGACCCAGTACTTC

j_gene: TRBJ1-5
v_gene: TRBV2
d_gene: TRBD1
abundance: .
len: 13
CDR3aa: CASRQGPGQPQHF
CDR3nt: TGTGCCAGCAGACAGGGGCCGGGTCAGCCCCAGCATTTT

j_gene: TRBJ2-2
v_gene: TRBV7-9
d_gene: TRBD2
abundance: once
len: 15
CDR3aa: CASSLGGGAVGELFF
CDR3nt: TGTGCCAGCAGCTTAGGCGGGGGGGCCGTCGGGGAGCTGTTTTTT

j_gene: TRBJ2-7
v_gene: TRBV2
d_gene: .
abundance: few
len: 14
CDR3aa: CASSVLGTVFEQYF
CDR3nt: TGTGCCAGCAGTGTTCTCGGGACCGTGTTCGAGCAGTACTTC

j_gene: TRBJ1-1
v_gene: TRBV20-1
d_gene: .
abundance: once
len: 20
CDR3aa: CNAKPSLIPAPTGHHTEAFF
CDR3nt: TGCAATGCTAAACCAAGCCTGATTCCGGCCCCGACAGGACACCACACTGAAGCTTTCTTT